The clone carrying this TCR beta chain was detected only once. The time point was: cycle 4 day 1 (C4D1), after less than 7 weeks of nivolumab. All patients experienced relapse after autologous stem cell transplantation, and brentuximab vedotin exposure was variable. Thawed PBMCs yielded CD4+ T cells through magnetic negative selection. The CDR3 has 16 amino acids. The germline gives CDR1 SGDLS, CDR2 YYNGEE. Trimming took off 4 bases at V and 10 bases at J, with 24 bases between the two ends. The data stem from a study of PD-1 blockade in classical Hodgkin lymphoma. Assay used: immunoSEQ multiplex PCR; TCRdb lists only in-frame clones, some missing. The sample has some 30,000 clones; approximately 85% are singletons.

The origin of this receptor is a human donor with classical Hodgkin lymphoma. The material sequenced was CD4+ T cells from blood, taken before the fourth cycle of nivolumab. This chain connects TRBV9 to TRBJ1-3; D is perhaps TRBD1 (5 bases). The CDR3 DNA follows: TGTGCCAGCAGCCCAAATTTCGTAGGGTTCAGGGATACCATATATTTT. It specifies CASSPNFVGFRDTIYF.